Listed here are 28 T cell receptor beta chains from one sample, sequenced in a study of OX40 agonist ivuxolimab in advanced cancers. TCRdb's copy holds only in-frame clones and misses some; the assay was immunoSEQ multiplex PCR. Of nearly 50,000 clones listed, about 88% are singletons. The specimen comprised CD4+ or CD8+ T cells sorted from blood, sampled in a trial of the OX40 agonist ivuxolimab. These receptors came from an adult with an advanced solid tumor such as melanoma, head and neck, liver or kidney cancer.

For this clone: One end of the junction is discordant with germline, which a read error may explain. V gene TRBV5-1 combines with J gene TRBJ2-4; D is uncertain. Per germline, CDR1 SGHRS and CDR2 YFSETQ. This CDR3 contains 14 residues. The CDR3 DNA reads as TGCGCCAGCAGGGCCAGTCCAGCCACAAACATTCAGTACTTC. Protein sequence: CASRASPATNIQYF.

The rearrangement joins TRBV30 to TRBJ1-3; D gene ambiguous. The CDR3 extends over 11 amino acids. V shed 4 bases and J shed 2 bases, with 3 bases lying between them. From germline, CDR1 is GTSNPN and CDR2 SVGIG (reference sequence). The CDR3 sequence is CAWTPGNTIYF. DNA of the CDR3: TGTGCCTGGACTCCTGGAAACACCATATATTTT.

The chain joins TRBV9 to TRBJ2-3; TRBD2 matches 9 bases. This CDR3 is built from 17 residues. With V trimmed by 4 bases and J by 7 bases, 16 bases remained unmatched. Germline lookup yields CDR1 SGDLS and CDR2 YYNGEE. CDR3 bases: TGTGCCAGCAGCAGGGATAGCGGGAGTTGGGGTAGAAATACGCAGTATTTT. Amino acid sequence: CASSRDSGSWGRNTQYF.

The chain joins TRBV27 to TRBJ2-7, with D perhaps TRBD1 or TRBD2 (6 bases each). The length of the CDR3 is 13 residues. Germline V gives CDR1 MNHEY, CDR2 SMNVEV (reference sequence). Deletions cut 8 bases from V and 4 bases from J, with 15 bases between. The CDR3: CASGDGGRYEQYF. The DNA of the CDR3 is TGTGCCAGCGGAGATGGGGGGCGGTACGAGCAGTACTTC.

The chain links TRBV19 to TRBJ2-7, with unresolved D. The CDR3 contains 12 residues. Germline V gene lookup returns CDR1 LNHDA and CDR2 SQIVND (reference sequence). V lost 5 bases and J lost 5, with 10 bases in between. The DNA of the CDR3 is TGTGCCAGTAGTCCATCGGGTAACGAGCAGTACTTC. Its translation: CASSPSGNEQYF.

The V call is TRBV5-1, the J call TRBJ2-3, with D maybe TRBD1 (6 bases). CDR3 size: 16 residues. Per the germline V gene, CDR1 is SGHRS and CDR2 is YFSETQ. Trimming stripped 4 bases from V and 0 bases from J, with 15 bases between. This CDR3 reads CASSPNVGASTDTQYF. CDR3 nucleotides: TGCGCCAGCAGCCCTAATGTGGGGGCCAGCACAGATACGCAGTATTTT.

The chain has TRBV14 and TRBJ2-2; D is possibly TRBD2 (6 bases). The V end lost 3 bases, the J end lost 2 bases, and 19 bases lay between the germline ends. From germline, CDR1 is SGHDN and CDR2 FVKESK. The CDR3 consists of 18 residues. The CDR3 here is CASSQYSATSSNTGELFF. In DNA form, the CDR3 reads TGTGCCAGCAGCCAGTATTCAGCAACTAGCTCCAACACCGGGGAGCTGTTTTTT.

CDR3 in DNA: TGTGCCAGCAGAAAGACAGGGGGCGCGAGAAGGTACGAGCAGTACTTC. This sequence encodes CASRKTGGARRYEQYF. V and J are TRBV21-1 and TRBJ2-7; TRBD1 reflects the table's D call only, with no check against the DNA. TRBV21-1 is listed as a pseudogene. CDR3 size: 16 residues.

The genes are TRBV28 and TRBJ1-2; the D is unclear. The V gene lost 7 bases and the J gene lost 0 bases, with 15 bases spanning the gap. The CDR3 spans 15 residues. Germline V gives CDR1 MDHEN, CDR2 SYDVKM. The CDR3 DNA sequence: TGTGCCAGCAATAGCGTCAGCAATACTAACTATGGCTACACCTTC. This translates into CASNSVSNTNYGYTF.

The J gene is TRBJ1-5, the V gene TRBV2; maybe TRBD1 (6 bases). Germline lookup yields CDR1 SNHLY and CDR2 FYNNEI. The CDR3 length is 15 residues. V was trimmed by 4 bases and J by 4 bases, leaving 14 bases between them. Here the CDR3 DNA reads TGTGCCAGCAGTGCGGGGGGGCGGCCGAATCAGCCCCAGCATTTT. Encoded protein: CASSAGGRPNQPQHF.

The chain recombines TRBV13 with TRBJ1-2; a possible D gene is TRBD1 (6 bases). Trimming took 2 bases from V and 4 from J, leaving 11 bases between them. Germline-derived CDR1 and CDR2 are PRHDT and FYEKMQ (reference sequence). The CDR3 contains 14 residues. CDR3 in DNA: TGTGCCAGCAGCTTATCCCAGGGGTCCTATGGCTACACCTTC. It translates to CASSLSQGSYGYTF.

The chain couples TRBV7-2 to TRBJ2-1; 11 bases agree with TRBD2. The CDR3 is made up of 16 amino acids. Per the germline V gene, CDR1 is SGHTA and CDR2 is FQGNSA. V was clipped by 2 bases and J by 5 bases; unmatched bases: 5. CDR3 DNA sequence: TGTGCCAGCAGCTTATATCCTAGCGGGGGGCACAATGAGCAGTTCTTC. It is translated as CASSLYPSGGHNEQFF.

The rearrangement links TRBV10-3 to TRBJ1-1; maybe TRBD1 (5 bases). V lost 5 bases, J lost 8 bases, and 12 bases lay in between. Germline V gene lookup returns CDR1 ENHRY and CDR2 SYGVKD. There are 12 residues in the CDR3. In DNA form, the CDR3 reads TGTGCCATCAGTTCGGCGAGGGACGAAGCTTTCTTT. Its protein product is CAISSARDEAFF.

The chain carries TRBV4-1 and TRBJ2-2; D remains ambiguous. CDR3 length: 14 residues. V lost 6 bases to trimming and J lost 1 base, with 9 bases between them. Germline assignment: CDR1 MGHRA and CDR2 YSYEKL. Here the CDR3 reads CASRPGENTGELFF. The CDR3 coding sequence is TGCGCCAGCAGGCCAGGCGAGAACACCGGGGAGCTGTTTTTT.

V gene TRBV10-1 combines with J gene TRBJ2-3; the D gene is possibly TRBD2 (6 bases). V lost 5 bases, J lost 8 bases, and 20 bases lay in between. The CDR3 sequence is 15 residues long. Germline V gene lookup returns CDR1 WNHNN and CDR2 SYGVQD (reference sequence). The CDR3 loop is CASSPGLPGVATQYF. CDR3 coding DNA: TGCGCCAGCAGTCCGGGACTCCCGGGTGTAGCTACGCAGTATTTT.

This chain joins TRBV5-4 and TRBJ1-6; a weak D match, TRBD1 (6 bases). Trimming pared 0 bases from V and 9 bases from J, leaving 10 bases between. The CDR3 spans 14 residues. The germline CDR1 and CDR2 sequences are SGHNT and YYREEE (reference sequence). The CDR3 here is CASSLDRVTSPLHF. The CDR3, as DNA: TGTGCCAGCAGCTTGGACAGGGTAACTTCACCCCTCCACTTT.

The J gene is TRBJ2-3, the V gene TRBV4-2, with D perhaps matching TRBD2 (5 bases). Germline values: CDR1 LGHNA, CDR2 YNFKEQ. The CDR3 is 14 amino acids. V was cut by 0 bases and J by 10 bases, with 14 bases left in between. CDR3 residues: CASSQDLSPRAQYF. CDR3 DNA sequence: TGTGCCAGCAGCCAAGATTTGAGTCCGAGGGCGCAGTATTTT.

CDR3 amino acids: CASSGLLDGVATNEKLFF. CDR3 sequence (DNA): TGTGCCAGCAGTGGTCTGCTGGACGGAGTTGCAACTAATGAAAAACTGTTTTTT. V is TRBV6-1 and J is TRBJ1-4; D ambiguous. The V end lost 4 bases, the J end lost 0 bases, and 18 bases lay between the germline ends. Germline V gene lookup returns CDR1 MNHNS and CDR2 SASEGT. The CDR3 spans 18 residues.

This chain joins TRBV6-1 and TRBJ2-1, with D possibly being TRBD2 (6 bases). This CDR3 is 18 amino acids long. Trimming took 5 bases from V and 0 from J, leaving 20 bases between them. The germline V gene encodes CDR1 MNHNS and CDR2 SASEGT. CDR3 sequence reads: CASSKVLTSSSSYNEQFF. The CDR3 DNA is TGTGCCAGCAGTAAAGTACTTACTAGCAGCAGCTCCTACAATGAGCAGTTCTTC.

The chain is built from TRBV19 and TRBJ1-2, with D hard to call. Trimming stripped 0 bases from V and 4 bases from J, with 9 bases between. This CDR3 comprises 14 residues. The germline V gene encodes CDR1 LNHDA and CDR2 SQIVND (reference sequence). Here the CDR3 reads CASSIEDGIYGYTF. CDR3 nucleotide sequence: TGTGCCAGTAGTATAGAGGACGGAATCTATGGCTACACCTTC.

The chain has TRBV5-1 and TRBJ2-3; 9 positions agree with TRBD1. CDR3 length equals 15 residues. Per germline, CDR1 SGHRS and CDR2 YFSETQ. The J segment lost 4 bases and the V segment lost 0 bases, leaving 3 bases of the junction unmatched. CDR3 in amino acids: CASSLEQGAPDTQYF. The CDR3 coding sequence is TGCGCCAGCAGCTTGGAACAGGGGGCCCCAGATACGCAGTATTTT. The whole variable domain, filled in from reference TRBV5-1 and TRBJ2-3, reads KAGVTQTPRYLIKTRGQQVTLSCSPISGHRSVSWYQQTPGQGLQFLFEYFSETQRNKGNFPGRFSGRQFSNSRSEMNVSTLELGDSALYLCASSLEQGAPDTQYFGPGTRLTVL.

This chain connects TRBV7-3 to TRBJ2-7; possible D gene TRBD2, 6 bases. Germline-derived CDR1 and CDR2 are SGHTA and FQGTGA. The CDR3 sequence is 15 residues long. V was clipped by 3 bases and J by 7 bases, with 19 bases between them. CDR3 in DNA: TGTGCCAGCAGCTTTTCCGGCAGGAGGGTTCGGGAGCAGTACTTC. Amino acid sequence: CASSFSGRRVREQYF.

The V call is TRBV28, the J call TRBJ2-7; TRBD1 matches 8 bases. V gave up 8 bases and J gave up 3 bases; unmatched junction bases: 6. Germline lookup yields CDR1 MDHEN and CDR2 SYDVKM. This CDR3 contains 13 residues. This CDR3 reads CASLSDRGYEQYF. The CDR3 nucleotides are TGTGCCAGCCTCAGTGACAGGGGCTACGAGCAGTACTTC.

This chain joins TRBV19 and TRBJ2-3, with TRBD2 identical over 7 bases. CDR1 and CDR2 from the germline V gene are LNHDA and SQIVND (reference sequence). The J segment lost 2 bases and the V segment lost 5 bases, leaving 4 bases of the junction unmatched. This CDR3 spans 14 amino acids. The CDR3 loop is CASSVGLVTDTQYF. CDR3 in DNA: TGTGCCAGTAGTGTAGGACTAGTCACAGATACGCAGTATTTT.

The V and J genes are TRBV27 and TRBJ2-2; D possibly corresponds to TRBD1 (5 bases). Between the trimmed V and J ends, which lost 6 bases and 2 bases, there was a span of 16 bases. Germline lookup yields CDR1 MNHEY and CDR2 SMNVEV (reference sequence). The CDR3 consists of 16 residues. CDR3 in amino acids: CASRPVRQSNTGELFF. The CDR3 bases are TGTGCCAGCAGACCCGTGAGACAGTCAAACACCGGGGAGCTGTTTTTT.

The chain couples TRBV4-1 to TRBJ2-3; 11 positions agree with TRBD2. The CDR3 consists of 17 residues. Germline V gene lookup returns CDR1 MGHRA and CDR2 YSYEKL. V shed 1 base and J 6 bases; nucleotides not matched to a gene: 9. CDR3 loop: CASSQVPTLAGGDTQYF. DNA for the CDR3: TGCGCCAGCAGCCAAGTGCCGACATTAGCGGGAGGGGATACGCAGTATTTT.

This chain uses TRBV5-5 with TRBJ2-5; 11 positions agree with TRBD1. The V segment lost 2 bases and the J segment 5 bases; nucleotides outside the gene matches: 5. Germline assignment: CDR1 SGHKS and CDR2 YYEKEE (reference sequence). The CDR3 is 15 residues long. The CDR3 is CASSFRTGGPETQYF. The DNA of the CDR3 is TGTGCCAGCAGCTTTCGGACAGGGGGCCCGGAGACCCAGTACTTC.

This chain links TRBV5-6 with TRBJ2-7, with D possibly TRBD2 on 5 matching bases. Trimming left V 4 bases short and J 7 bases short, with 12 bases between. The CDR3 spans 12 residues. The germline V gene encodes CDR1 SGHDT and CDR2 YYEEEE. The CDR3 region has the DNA TGTGCCAGCAGCCGAATACTAGGTGAGCAGTACTTC. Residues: CASSRILGEQYF.